This note documents a single TCR beta chain sequence. Its antigen is currently unknown. The CDR3 has 15 residues. V was clipped by 3 bases and J by 3 bases; unmatched bases: 7. CDR1 SGHRS and CDR2 YFSETQ come from the germline V gene. This sample was taken from a study of cytomegalovirus exposure and HLA in healthy donors. Overall study results and limits: Investigators reported fewer than 200 TCR beta chains as tied to cytomegalovirus. Looking again later, the authors saw that most CMV-associated TCR beta chains seemed HLA-restricted. Sequencing likely produced, as an artifact, a cluster of highly shared sequence variants.

It was with 60 Vbeta and 13 Jbeta primers that the PCR ran. Original processing methods: Roughly 10 million shared chains were among the about 80 million unique TCR beta chains that a later analysis counted. The repertoire was sequenced with immunoSEQ multiplex PCR; TCRdb's copy has only in-frame clones and lacks some. That table is the source of V, J and clone size, and D and trimming were worked out from the DNA. The repertoire holds about 97,000 clones, about 80% seen once, with around 4% in the top ten. The V call is TRBV5-1, the J call TRBJ2-3; 7 bases line up with TRBD1. The sequence came from a man aged 40-55 years in good health and CMV-seronegative. Sequencing was carried out using PBMCs. The CDR3 protein is CASSSTGFTTDTQYF. CDR3 bases: TGCGCCAGCAGCTCGACAGGGTTTACGACAGATACGCAGTATTTT. Drawing the rest from reference TRBV5-1 and TRBJ2-3, the complete variable domain is KAGVTQTPRYLIKTRGQQVTLSCSPISGHRSVSWYQQTPGQGLQFLFEYFSETQRNKGNFPGRFSGRQFSNSRSEMNVSTLELGDSALYLCASSSTGFTTDTQYFGPGTRLTVL.